Presented here are 3 T cell receptor beta chains from one specimen sequenced in a study of T cell repertoires in cytomegalovirus infection. TCRdb independently ran MiXCR on the reads; one entry per CDR3 protein. The repertoire holds 100,000 or so distinct CDR3 sequences, with about 25% as singletons. Sequenced: CD8+ T cells from PBMCs. The receptors shown here come from a human donor in good health (CMV status not recorded). Some clones in this sample may be carry-over from other donors' samples.

This clonotype was recorded many times. This chain joins TRBV7-3 and TRBJ2-5; 13 nucleotides line up with TRBD2. CDR1 is SGHTA and CDR2 is FQGTGA in the germline V gene. V lost 5 bases, J lost 4 bases, and 7 bases stayed unmatched. The CDR3 runs 16 residues. As DNA, the CDR3 is TGTGCCAGCAGCCGTACTAGCGGGGGGGCTATAGAGACCCAGTACTTC. Its protein product is CASSRTSGGAIETQYF.

This clonotype appeared many times. The V and J genes are TRBV5-4 and TRBJ2-5, with TRBD2 matching 12 bases. Looked up from germline, CDR1 is SGHNT and CDR2 is YYREEE (reference sequence). V lost 5 bases to trimming and J lost 2 bases; unmatched junction nucleotides: 7. The CDR3 is 16 amino acids. As DNA, the CDR3 is TGTGCCAGCAGTCCCGACCTAGCGGGGGGGCAAGAGACCCAGTACTTC. Translating gives CASSPDLAGGQETQYF.

The chain employs TRBV11-2 and TRBJ1-1; 9 positions agree with TRBD1. This CDR3 comprises 13 residues. The V and J ends lost 5 bases and 6 bases, in that order; junction bases with no gene match: 4. Looked up from germline, CDR1 is SGHAT and CDR2 is FQNNGV. The chain's CDR3 is CASSPQGAAEAFF. The CDR3 DNA reads TGTGCCAGCAGCCCACAGGGGGCGGCTGAAGCTTTCTTT. Combining the CDR3 with reference TRBV11-2 and TRBJ1-1 gives the whole variable domain EAGVAQSPRYKIIEKRQSVAFWCNPISGHATLYWYQQILGQGPKLLIQFQNNGVVDDSQLPKDRFSAERLKGVDSTLKIQPAKLEDSAVYLCASSPQGAAEAFFGQGTRLTVV.